These 7 T cell receptor beta chains were all obtained from the same sample, sequenced in a study of T cells in Graves' hyperthyroidism and ophthalmopathy. The CDR3 regions of TCR beta were amplified from RNA transcripts. The HTBI primer set served for first-round RT-PCR of the TCR CDR3. TCRdb re-called the multiplex PCR reads with MiXCR, one entry per CDR3 protein. Of more than 550,000 distinct CDR3 sequences listed, approximately 18% are singletons. Source material: blood. The receptors stem from a woman between 50 and 59 years old with Graves' hyperthyroidism that later progressed to Graves' ophthalmopathy.

The V gene is TRBV2, the J gene TRBJ2-4; 8 positions match TRBD1. Germline lookup yields CDR1 SNHLY and CDR2 FYNNEI. V was clipped by 6 bases and J by 6 bases; unmatched bases: 7. The CDR3 loop spans 14 amino acids. In DNA, the CDR3 is TGTGCCAGCAGCGGACAGGGAGCGCCAAACATTCAGTACTTC. This sequence encodes CASSGQGAPNIQYF.

This sequence joins TRBV11-1 and TRBJ2-1; D may match TRBD1 or TRBD2 (5 bases each). Germline V CDR1 and CDR2: SGHAT, FQDESV (reference sequence). The CDR3 contains 15 residues. Trimming took 1 base from V and 8 from J, leaving 15 bases between them. The CDR3 loop is CASSLVGTPLDEQFF. DNA of the CDR3: TGTGCCAGCAGCTTAGTCGGGACCCCCCTCGATGAGCAGTTCTTC.

This clonotype was recorded at least ten times. The gene calls are TRBV7-6 and TRBJ2-1; TRBD1 agrees at 11 bases. This CDR3 has 15 residues. Germline values: CDR1 SGHVS, CDR2 FNYEAQ. V shed 4 bases and J 6 bases; nucleotides not matched to a gene: 5. This CDR3 reads CASSSDRGPLNEQFF. CDR3 nucleotides: TGTGCCAGCAGCTCGGACAGGGGGCCTCTCAATGAGCAGTTCTTC.

This rearrangement joins TRBV20-1 to TRBJ2-2; D call uncertain. V dropped 2 bases and J dropped 2 bases, with 15 bases sitting between them. Germline V gives CDR1 DFQATT, CDR2 SNEGSKA (reference sequence). The CDR3 covers 16 residues. CDR3 in DNA: TGCAGTGCTAGAAAGGGCAGGATGAGTAACACCGGGGAGCTGTTTTTT. Protein product: CSARKGRMSNTGELFF.

This clonotype was observed a few times. The rearrangement joins TRBV27 to TRBJ1-1; 7 bases are a match to TRBD1. The CDR3 sequence is 14 residues long. Per germline, CDR1 MNHEY and CDR2 SMNVEV (reference sequence). J gave up 5 bases and V 4 bases, and 7 bases lay outside the gene matches. The CDR3: CASSSTGVRTEAFF. The CDR3 bases are TGTGCCAGCAGTTCAACAGGGGTTCGGACTGAAGCTTTCTTT.

V is TRBV11-3 and J is TRBJ2-5, with TRBD2 matching 9 bases. The ends lost 1 base at V and 5 bases at J; junction bases unmatched: 5. The germline CDR1 and CDR2 sequences are SGHNT and YENEEA. The CDR3 is 15 amino acids. The DNA of the CDR3 is TGTGCCAGCAGCTTAGGCGGGGGGGGTTCGGAGACCCAGTACTTC. This encodes CASSLGGGGSETQYF.

This clonotype was counted ten times or more. The chain uses TRBV6-2 or TRBV6-3 and TRBJ2-2; TRBD2 is a possible D gene (6 bases). Trimming took off 4 bases at V and 1 base at J, with 10 bases between the two ends. Germline-derived CDR1 and CDR2 are MNHEY and SVGEGT. The CDR3 runs to 15 residues. The CDR3 spells CASSSGTLNTGELFF. In nucleotides, the CDR3 is TGTGCCAGCAGTTCCGGGACTCTGAACACCGGGGAGCTGTTTTTT.